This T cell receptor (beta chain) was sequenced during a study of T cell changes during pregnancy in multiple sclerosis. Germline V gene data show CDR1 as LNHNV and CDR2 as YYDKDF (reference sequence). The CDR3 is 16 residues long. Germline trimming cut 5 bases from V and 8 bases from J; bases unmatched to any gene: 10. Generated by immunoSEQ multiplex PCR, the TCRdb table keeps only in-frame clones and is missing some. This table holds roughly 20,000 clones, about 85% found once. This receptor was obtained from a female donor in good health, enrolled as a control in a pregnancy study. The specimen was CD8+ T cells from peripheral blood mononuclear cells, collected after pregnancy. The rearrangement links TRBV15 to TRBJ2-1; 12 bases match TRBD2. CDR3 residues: CATSSRLAGAVDEQFF. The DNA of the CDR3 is TGTGCCACCAGCTCCAGACTAGCGGGGGCAGTGGATGAGCAGTTCTTC. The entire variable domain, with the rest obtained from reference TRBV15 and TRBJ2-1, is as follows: DAMVIQNPRYQVTQFGKPVTLSCSQTLNHNVMYWYQQKSSQAPKLLFHYYDKDFNNEADTPDNFQSRRPNTSFCFLDIRSPGLGDTAMYLCATSSRLAGAVDEQFFGPGTRLTVL.